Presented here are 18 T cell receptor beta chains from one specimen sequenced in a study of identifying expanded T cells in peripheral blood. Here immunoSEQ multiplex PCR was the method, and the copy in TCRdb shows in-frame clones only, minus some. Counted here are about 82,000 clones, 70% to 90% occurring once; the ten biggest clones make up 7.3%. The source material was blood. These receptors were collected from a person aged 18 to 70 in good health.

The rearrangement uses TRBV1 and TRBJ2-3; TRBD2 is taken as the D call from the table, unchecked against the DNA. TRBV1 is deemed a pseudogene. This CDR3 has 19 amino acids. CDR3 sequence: CTSSQELSGGAMRTDTQYF. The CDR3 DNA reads TGCACCAGCAGCCAAGAATTGTCGGGGGGGGCCATGAGGACAGATACGCAGTATTTT.

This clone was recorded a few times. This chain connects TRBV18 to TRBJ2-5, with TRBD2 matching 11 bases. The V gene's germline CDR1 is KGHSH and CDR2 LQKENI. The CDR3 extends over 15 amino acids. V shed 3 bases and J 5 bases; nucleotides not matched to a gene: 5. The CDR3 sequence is CASSPDASGRETQYF. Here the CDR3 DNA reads TGTGCCAGCTCACCGGATGCTAGCGGGAGGGAGACCCAGTACTTC.

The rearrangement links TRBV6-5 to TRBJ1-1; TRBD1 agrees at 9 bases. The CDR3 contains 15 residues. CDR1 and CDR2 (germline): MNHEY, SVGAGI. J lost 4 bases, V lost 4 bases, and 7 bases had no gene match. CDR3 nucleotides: TGTGCCAGCAGTTCCTTACAGGGGGCGACCACTGAAGCTTTCTTT. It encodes CASSSLQGATTEAFF.

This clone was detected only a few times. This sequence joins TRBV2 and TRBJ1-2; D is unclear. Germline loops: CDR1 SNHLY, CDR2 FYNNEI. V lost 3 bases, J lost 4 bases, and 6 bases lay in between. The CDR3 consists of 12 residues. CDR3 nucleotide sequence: TGTGCCAGCAGTGAGGTTCCCTATGGCTACACCTTC. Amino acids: CASSEVPYGYTF.

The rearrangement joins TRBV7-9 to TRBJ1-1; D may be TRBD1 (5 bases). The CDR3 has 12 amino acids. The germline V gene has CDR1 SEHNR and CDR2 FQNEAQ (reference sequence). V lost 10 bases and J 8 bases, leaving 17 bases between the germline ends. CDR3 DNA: TGTGCCACGGGGGGTGGGACCCAGGAAGCTTTCTTT. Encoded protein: CATGGGTQEAFF.

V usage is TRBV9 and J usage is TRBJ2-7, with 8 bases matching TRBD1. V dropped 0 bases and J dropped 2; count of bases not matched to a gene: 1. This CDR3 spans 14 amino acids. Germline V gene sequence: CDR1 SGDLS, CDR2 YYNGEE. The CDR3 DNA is TGTGCCAGCAGCGTAGGGACAGGGACCTACGAGCAGTACTTC. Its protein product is CASSVGTGTYEQYF.

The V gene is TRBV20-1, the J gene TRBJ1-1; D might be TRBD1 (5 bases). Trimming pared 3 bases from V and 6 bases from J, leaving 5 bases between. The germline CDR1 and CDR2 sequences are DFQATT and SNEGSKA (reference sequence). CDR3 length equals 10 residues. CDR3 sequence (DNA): TGCAGTGCTAGGGGGGCTGAAGCTTTCTTT. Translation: CSARGAEAFF.

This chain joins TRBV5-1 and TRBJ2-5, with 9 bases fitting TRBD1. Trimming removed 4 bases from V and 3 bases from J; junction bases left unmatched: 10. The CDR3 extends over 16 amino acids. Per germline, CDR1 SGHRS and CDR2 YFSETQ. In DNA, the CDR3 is TGCGCCAGCAGCCTCACCGGGACAGGGACCGAAGAGACCCAGTACTTC. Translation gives CASSLTGTGTEETQYF.

The DNA for the CDR3 is TGTGCCAGCAGCTTCGGGCTAGCGGGGCCCACAGATACGCAGTATTTT. Translation gives CASSFGLAGPTDTQYF. The V call is TRBV5-4, the J call TRBJ2-3, with 9 bases fitting TRBD2. The CDR3 length is 16 residues. Germline-derived CDR1 and CDR2 are SGHNT and YYREEE (reference sequence). V lost 2 bases, J lost 2 bases, and 6 bases stayed unmatched.

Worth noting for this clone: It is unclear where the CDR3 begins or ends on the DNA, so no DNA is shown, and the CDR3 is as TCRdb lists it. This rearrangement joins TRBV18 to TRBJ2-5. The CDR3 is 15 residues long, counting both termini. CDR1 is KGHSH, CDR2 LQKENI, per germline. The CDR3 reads CASSPLSGPQETQYF.

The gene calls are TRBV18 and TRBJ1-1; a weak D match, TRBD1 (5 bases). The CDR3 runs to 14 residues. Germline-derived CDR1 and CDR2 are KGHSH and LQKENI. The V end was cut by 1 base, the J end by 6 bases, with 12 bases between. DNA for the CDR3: TGTGCCAGCTCACCACAACAGGAGACCCCTGAAGCTTTCTTT. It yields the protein CASSPQQETPEAFF. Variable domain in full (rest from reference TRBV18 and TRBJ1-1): NAGVMQNPRHLVRRRGQEARLRCSPMKGHSHVYWYRQLPEEGLKFMVYLQKENIIDESGMPKERFSAEFPKEGPSILRIQQVVRGDSAAYFCASSPQQETPEAFFGQGTRLTVV.

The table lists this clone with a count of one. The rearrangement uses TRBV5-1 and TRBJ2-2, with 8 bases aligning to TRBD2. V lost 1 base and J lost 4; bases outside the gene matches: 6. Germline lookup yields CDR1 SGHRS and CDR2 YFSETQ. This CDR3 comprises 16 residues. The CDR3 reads CASSLSGGAGTGELFF. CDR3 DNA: TGCGCCAGCAGCTTGTCGGGAGGGGCCGGCACCGGGGAGCTGTTTTTT. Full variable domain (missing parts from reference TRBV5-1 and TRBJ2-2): KAGVTQTPRYLIKTRGQQVTLSCSPISGHRSVSWYQQTPGQGLQFLFEYFSETQRNKGNFPGRFSGRQFSNSRSEMNVSTLELGDSALYLCASSLSGGAGTGELFFGEGSRLTVL.

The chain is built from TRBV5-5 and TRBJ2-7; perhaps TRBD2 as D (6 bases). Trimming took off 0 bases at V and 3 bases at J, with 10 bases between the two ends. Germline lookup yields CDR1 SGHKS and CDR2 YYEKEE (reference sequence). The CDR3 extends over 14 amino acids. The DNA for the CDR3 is TGTGCCAGCAGCTTGGTGATTAGCGGCTACGAGCAGTACTTC. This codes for CASSLVISGYEQYF.

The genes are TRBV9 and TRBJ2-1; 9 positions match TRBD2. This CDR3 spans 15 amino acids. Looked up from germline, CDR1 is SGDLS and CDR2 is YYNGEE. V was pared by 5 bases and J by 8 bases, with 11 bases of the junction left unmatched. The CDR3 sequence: CASSEAGGNMDEQFF. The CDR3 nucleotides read TGTGCCAGCAGTGAGGCGGGGGGGAATATGGATGAGCAGTTCTTC.

The CDR3 region has the DNA TGTGCCAGCAGCCAGTCGGCGACCCAGTACTTC. Protein sequence: CASSQSATQYF. The chain employs TRBV14 and TRBJ2-5; D is ambiguous. The CDR3 extends over 11 amino acids. Germline CDR1 is SGHDN and CDR2 is FVKESK. The V and J ends lost 3 bases and 7 bases respectively, with 6 bases between them.

The CDR3, as DNA: TGTGCCAGCAGCGTAGGACCGAAGAACACCGGGGAGCTGTTTTTT. Translation: CASSVGPKNTGELFF. The chain is built from TRBV9 and TRBJ2-2; D is unresolved. Per the germline V gene, CDR1 is SGDLS and CDR2 is YYNGEE. The CDR3 totals 15 residues. V was clipped by 0 bases and J by 1 base, with 7 bases between them.

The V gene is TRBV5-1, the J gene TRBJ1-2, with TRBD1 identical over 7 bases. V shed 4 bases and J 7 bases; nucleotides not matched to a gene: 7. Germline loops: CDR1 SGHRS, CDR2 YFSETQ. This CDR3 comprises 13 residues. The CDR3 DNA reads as TGCGCCAGCAGCCTAACTCAGGGGGGTGGCTACACCTTC. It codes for CASSLTQGGGYTF. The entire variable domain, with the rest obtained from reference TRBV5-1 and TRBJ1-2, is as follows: KAGVTQTPRYLIKTRGQQVTLSCSPISGHRSVSWYQQTPGQGLQFLFEYFSETQRNKGNFPGRFSGRQFSNSRSEMNVSTLELGDSALYLCASSLTQGGGYTFGSGTRLTVV.

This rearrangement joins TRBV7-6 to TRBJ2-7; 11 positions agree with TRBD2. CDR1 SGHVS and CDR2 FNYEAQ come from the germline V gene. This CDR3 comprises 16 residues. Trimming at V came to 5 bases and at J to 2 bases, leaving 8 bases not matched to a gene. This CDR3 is CASSPRGTSGTYEQYF. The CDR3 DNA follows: TGTGCCAGCAGCCCCCGCGGGACTAGCGGTACCTACGAGCAGTACTTC.